These 18 T cell receptor beta chains share one sample of origin, sequenced in a study of neoadjuvant anti-PD-1 for oral cavity cancer. Repertoires were generated with immunoSEQ multiplex PCR, while TCRdb's copy carries only in-frame clones and drops some. This table holds 13,000 to 15,000 clones, 50% to 65% found once. The starting material was PBMCs, obtained before nivolumab (anti-PD-1) treatment. These receptors came from a person between 40 and 79 years old with oral cavity squamous cell carcinoma.

The chain employs TRBV5-1 and TRBJ2-7; D uncertain. The ends were cut back, 4 bases at V and 2 bases at J, with 7 bases in the middle. This CDR3 comprises 12 residues. Germline CDR1 and CDR2: SGHRS and YFSETQ. The CDR3 loop reads CASSRGTYEQYF. The CDR3 DNA reads as TGCGCCAGCAGCAGAGGAACCTACGAGCAGTACTTC.

V is TRBV30 and J is TRBJ1-3; no firm D call. Germline V gene sequence: CDR1 GTSNPN, CDR2 SVGIG (reference sequence). The CDR3 has 14 amino acids. V gave up 4 bases and J gave up 0 bases, with 10 bases separating them. CDR3 region: CAWKRSNSGNTIYF. Here the CDR3 DNA reads TGTGCCTGGAAGCGAAGCAACTCTGGAAACACCATATATTTT.

This clone was observed a handful of times. V gene TRBV2 combines with J gene TRBJ1-2; D remains ambiguous. Per the germline V gene, CDR1 is SNHLY and CDR2 is FYNNEI. The CDR3 runs to 13 residues. The V gene lost 3 bases and the J gene lost 2 bases, with 7 bases spanning the gap. CDR3 sequence (DNA): TGTGCCAGCAGTGAGGGCAGAAACTATGGCTACACCTTC. Encoded protein: CASSEGRNYGYTF.

This chain uses TRBV4-1 with TRBJ2-3; unclear D gene. Deletions cut 4 bases from V and 6 bases from J, with 8 bases between. Germline lookup yields CDR1 MGHRA and CDR2 YSYEKL. The CDR3 is 12 amino acids. The CDR3, as DNA: TGCGCCAGCAGCCGCCCCTTGGATACGCAGTATTTT. Translation: CASSRPLDTQYF.

This chain links TRBV5-4 with TRBJ2-1, with 10 nucleotides matching TRBD2. The CDR3 is 16 amino acids. Trimming at V came to 4 bases and at J to 4 bases, leaving 8 bases not matched to a gene. CDR1 is SGHNT, CDR2 YYREEE, per germline (reference sequence). The CDR3 DNA sequence: TGTGCCAGCAGCCCCCTAGCGGGGGCGGGGTACAATGAGCAGTTCTTC. It yields the protein CASSPLAGAGYNEQFF. Full variable domain (missing parts from reference TRBV5-4 and TRBJ2-1): ETGVTQSPTHLIKTRGQQVTLRCSSQSGHNTVSWYQQALGQGPQFIFQYYREEENGRGNFPPRFSGLQFPNYSSELNVNALELDDSALYLCASSPLAGAGYNEQFFGPGTRLTVL.

V is TRBV29-1 and J is TRBJ2-3, with 9 nucleotides matching TRBD1. Germline trimming cut 3 bases from V and 4 bases from J; bases unmatched to any gene: 5. This CDR3 is built from 14 residues. Germline values: CDR1 SQVTM, CDR2 ANQGSEA. CDR3 nucleotide sequence: TGCAGCGTTGATCACAGGGGGCTAGCAGATACGCAGTATTTT. It encodes CSVDHRGLADTQYF.

This clone came up a few times. The chain employs TRBV4-1 and TRBJ2-7, with 11 bases matching TRBD2. CDR1 is MGHRA and CDR2 is YSYEKL in the germline V gene. Trimming at V came to 3 bases and at J to 1 base, leaving 2 bases not matched to a gene. CDR3 length equals 15 residues. The CDR3 DNA reads as TGCGCCAGCAGCCAGAGGACTAGCGGGTCCTACGAGCAGTACTTC. Protein: CASSQRTSGSYEQYF.

The rearrangement uses TRBV6-5 and TRBJ1-1; unclear D gene. The germline V and J ends were trimmed by 0 bases and 3 bases, with 11 bases remaining between them. The CDR3 has 15 residues. The germline CDR1 and CDR2 sequences are MNHEY and SVGAGI. The CDR3 DNA is TGTGCCAGCAGTTACTCGAGAACCGGGGACACTGAAGCTTTCTTT. It is translated as CASSYSRTGDTEAFF.

The chain couples TRBV6-6 to TRBJ2-5, with D perhaps TRBD1 or TRBD2 (5 bases each). This CDR3 spans 13 amino acids. Trimming shortened V by 4 bases and J by 2 bases, and 8 bases separated the two germline ends. Germline V gives CDR1 MNHNY, CDR2 SVGAGI (reference sequence). The CDR3, as DNA: TGTGCCAGCAGTTCGGGGCCTCAAGAGACCCAGTACTTC. Translating it yields CASSSGPQETQYF.

The V gene is TRBV7-8, the J gene TRBJ2-1; either TRBD1 or TRBD2 may supply D (5 bases each). There are 14 residues in the CDR3. Germline V gene sequence: CDR1 SGHVS, CDR2 FQNEAQ. V was cut by 4 bases and J by 9 bases, with 16 bases left in between. Here the CDR3 DNA reads TGTGCCAGCAGCTACCGGGACCCTATGGCTGAGCAGTTCTTC. Translated: CASSYRDPMAEQFF.

The chain has TRBV27 and TRBJ1-1; tentatively, D is TRBD1 (5 bases). The germline V and J ends were trimmed by 3 bases and 5 bases, with 13 bases remaining between them. Germline loops: CDR1 MNHEY, CDR2 SMNVEV (reference sequence). The CDR3 has 14 amino acids. The CDR3 here is CASSFRGARTEAFF. CDR3 nucleotides: TGTGCCAGCAGTTTTCGCGGGGCGCGGACTGAAGCTTTCTTT.

The rearrangement links TRBV5-1 to TRBJ1-2; the D gene is possibly TRBD1 (6 bases). Trimming took 0 bases from V and 4 from J, leaving 13 bases between them. Germline assignment: CDR1 SGHRS and CDR2 YFSETQ. This CDR3 spans 15 amino acids. This CDR3 is CASSLETGLIYGYTF. In nucleotides, the CDR3 is TGCGCCAGCAGCTTGGAGACAGGACTAATCTATGGCTACACCTTC.

The rearrangement joins TRBV30 to TRBJ2-7; 8 bases agree with TRBD2. CDR3 length: 14 amino acids. Germline loops: CDR1 GTSNPN, CDR2 SVGIG (reference sequence). Germline trimming cut 0 bases from V and 4 bases from J; bases unmatched to any gene: 5. The CDR3 loop is CAWSVLGTSYEQYF. The CDR3 coding sequence is TGTGCCTGGAGTGTACTCGGGACTAGTTACGAGCAGTACTTC.

The V call is TRBV6-4, the J call TRBJ1-1; D remains ambiguous. V lost 4 bases to trimming and J lost 4 bases, with 13 bases between them. The CDR3 covers 14 residues. CDR1 and CDR2 (germline): MRHNA, SNTAGT. The CDR3 is CASSVSILSTEAFF. The CDR3, as DNA: TGTGCCAGCAGTGTGAGCATTTTATCCACTGAAGCTTTCTTT.

The gene calls are TRBV15 and TRBJ1-6; weak D call: TRBD1 (6 bases). Per the germline V gene, CDR1 is LNHNV and CDR2 is YYDKDF (reference sequence). The length of the CDR3 is 15 residues. V dropped 1 base and J dropped 8 bases, with 12 bases sitting between them. This CDR3 is CATSRGRGEHSPLHF. CDR3 sequence (DNA): TGTGCCACCAGCAGAGGCAGGGGTGAGCATTCACCCCTCCACTTT.

The sample holds one count of this clone. The V and J genes are TRBV10-1 and TRBJ2-1, with 11 bases lining up with TRBD1. Germline trimming cut 1 base from V and 6 bases from J; bases unmatched to any gene: 2. The CDR3 runs 15 residues. The germline V gene encodes CDR1 WNHNN and CDR2 SYGVQD (reference sequence). CDR3 in amino acids: CASSEWTGGRNEQFF. As DNA, the CDR3 is TGCGCCAGCAGTGAGTGGACAGGGGGCCGCAATGAGCAGTTCTTC.

Only one count was recorded for this clone. As DNA, the CDR3 is TGTGCCTGGAGCTACGGAGGGCGGACCTACAATGAGCAGTTCTTC. The encoded protein is CAWSYGGRTYNEQFF. This chain connects TRBV30 to TRBJ2-1; D might be TRBD2 (6 bases). The CDR3 is 15 amino acids. The germline CDR1 and CDR2 sequences are GTSNPN and SVGIG (reference sequence). The germline V and J ends were trimmed by 3 bases and 2 bases, with 14 bases remaining between them.

V gene TRBV27 combines with J gene TRBJ1-4; tentatively, D is TRBD1 (5 bases). V was shortened by 6 bases and J by 7 bases, with 21 bases between the two germline ends. Per the germline V gene, CDR1 is MNHEY and CDR2 is SMNVEV (reference sequence). This CDR3 is 16 amino acids long. CDR3 in amino acids: CASRRGDSTGTEKLFF. CDR3 DNA: TGTGCCAGCAGGCGGGGCGACAGTACGGGTACTGAAAAACTGTTTTTT.